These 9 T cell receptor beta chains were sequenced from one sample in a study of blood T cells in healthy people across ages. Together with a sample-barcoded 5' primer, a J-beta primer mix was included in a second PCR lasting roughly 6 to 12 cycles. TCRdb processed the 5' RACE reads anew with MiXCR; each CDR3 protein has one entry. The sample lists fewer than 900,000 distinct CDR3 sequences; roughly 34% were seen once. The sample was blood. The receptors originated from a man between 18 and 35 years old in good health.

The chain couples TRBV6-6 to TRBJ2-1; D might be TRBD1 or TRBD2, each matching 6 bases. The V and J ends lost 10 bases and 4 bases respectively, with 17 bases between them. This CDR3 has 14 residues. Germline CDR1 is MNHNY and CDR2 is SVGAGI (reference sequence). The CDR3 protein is CANKEGGYYNEQFF. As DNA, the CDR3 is TGTGCCAACAAAGAGGGGGGTTATTACAATGAGCAGTTCTTC.

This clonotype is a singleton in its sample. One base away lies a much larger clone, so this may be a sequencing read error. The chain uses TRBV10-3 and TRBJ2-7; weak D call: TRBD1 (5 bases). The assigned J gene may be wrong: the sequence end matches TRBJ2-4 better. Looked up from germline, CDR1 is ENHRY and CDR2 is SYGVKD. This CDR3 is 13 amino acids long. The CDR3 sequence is CASSETERSIQYF. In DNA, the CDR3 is TGTGCCAGCAGTGAGACAGAACGGAGCATTCAGTACTTC.

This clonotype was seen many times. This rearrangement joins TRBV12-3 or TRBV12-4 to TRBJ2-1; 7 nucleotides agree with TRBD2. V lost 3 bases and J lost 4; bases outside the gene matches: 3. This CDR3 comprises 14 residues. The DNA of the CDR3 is TGTGCCAGCAGTTTCGGGGGGAATTACAATGAGCAGTTCTTC. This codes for CASSFGGNYNEQFF.

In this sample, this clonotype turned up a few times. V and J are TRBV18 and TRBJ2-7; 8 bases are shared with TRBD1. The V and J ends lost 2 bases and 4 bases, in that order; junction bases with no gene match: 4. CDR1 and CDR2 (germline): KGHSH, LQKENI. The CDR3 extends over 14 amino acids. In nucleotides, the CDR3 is TGTGCCAGCTCACCAGACAGGGGAAATTACGAGCAGTACTTC. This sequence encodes CASSPDRGNYEQYF.

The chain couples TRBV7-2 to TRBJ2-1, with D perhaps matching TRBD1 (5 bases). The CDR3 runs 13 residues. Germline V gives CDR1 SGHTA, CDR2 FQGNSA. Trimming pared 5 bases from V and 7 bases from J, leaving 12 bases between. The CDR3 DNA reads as TGTGCCAGCAGCCCCCGCCCAGGGAATGAGCAGTTCTTC. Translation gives CASSPRPGNEQFF.

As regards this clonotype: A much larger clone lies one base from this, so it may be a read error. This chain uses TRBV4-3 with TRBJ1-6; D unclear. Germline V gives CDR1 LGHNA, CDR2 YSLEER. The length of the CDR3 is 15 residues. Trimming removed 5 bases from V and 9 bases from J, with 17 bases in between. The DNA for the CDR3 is TGCGCCAGCAGCTGGGCCCGTCGAAACCCTTCACCCCTCCACTTT. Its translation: CASSWARRNPSPLHF.

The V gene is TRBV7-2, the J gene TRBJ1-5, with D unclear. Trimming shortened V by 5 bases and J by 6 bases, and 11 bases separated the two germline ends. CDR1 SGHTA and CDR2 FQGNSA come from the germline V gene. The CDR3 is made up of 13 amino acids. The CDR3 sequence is CASSASWGQPQHF. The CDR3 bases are TGTGCCAGCAGCGCTTCCTGGGGTCAGCCCCAGCATTTT.

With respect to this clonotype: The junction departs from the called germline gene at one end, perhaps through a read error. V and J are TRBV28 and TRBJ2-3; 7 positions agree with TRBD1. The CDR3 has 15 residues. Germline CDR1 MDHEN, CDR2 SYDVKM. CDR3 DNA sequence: TGTGCCAGCAGAGTAGACAGGGACAGCACAGATGCGCAGTATTTT. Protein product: CASRVDRDSTDAQYF. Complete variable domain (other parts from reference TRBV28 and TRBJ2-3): DVKVTQSSRYLVKRTGEKVFLECVQDMDHENMFWYRQDPGLGLRLIYFSYDVKMKEKGDIPEGYSVSREKKERFSLILESASTNQTSMYLCASRVDRDSTDAQYFGPGTRLTVL.

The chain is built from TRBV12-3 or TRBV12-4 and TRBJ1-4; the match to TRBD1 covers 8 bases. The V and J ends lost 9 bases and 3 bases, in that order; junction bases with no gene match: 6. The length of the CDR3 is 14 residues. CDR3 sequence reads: CASRSTGANEKLFF. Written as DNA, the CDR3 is TGTGCCAGTCGGTCGACAGGGGCTAATGAAAAACTGTTTTTT.